The clone carrying this T cell receptor (beta chain) was counted many times. Its antigen is undetermined. The sample comes from a study of metastatic and nonmetastatic thyroid tumors. In the study overall: Repertoires were compared across blood and tumor or nodule tissue from malignant and benign thyroid patients.

No treatment of any kind had been given to any patient before thyroid surgery. Original analysis: Clinicopathological groups differed in CDR3, with these differences serving to build a distant-metastasis classifier for papillary thyroid cancer. Through MiXCR, TCRdb re-clonotyped the PCR reads. The V and J calls were not made by the authors but by TCRdb's processing. Here the sample spans tens of thousands of clones, about 24% being singletons. Notes on the study in general: A significant increase in TCR beta diversity was reportedly seen in malignant thyroid tumors relative to benign nodules, in blood and tumor.

CDR1 and CDR2 (germline): MGHRA, YSYEKL. V was shortened by 3 bases and J by 5 bases, with 11 bases between the two germline ends. The CDR3 length is 14 residues. This receptor was identified in a female donor with papillary thyroid cancer or a benign thyroid nodule (not recorded which). Some clones in this sample may be carry-over from other donors' samples. Sequenced input: blood. The chain uses TRBV4-1 and TRBJ2-1; tentatively, D is TRBD1 or TRBD2 (5 bases each). CDR3 in amino acids: CASSHPGPNNEQFF. The CDR3 DNA reads TGCGCCAGCAGCCACCCGGGACCTAACAATGAGCAGTTCTTC.